These 30 T cell receptor beta chains came from one sample sequenced in a study of lymphopenia after photon versus proton radiotherapy (dated by TCRdb to between 2018 and 2021). Libraries were constructed by the immunoSEQ multiplex PCR assay. TCRdb took over this immuneACCESS table, retaining in-frame rearrangements with V and J assigned. Such tables are incomplete; in checked studies, under half of the missing clones stem from an unresolved V gene, and the remainder is unexplained. Across this sample there are around 50,000 clones, with roughly 83% seen only once. Approximately 2% of the sample comes from the top ten. This specimen was peripheral blood, taken from a patient treated with proton-based radiotherapy. Receptors originate from a man aged 55 to 69 with pancreatic cancer.

This chain connects TRBV7-2 to TRBJ1-3; D remains ambiguous. The CDR3 covers 14 residues. V lost 2 bases and J lost 1, with 6 bases in between. CDR1 SGHTA and CDR2 FQGNSA come from the germline V gene. Here the CDR3 reads CASSLLVSGNTIYF. CDR3 nucleotides: TGTGCCAGCAGCTTATTAGTATCTGGAAACACCATATATTTT.

This sequence joins TRBV4-2 and TRBJ1-4; D unclear. Germline CDR1 is LGHNA and CDR2 is YNFKEQ. The CDR3 is 16 residues long. Trimming removed 0 bases at V and 3 bases at J, with 11 bases between. This CDR3 reads CASSQDLARPNEKLFF. CDR3 nucleotides: TGTGCCAGCAGCCAAGATCTCGCCCGGCCTAATGAAAAACTGTTTTTT.

The gene calls are TRBV28 and TRBJ1-2; 9 bases match TRBD1. The CDR3 contains 14 residues. Germline assignment: CDR1 MDHEN and CDR2 SYDVKM. CDR3: CASTGGSSNYGYTF. CDR3 coding DNA: TGTGCATCCACAGGGGGCTCTTCAAACTATGGCTACACCTTC.

The chain recombines TRBV5-1 with TRBJ2-2; TRBD2 matches at 7 bases. The CDR3 extends over 16 amino acids. CDR1 and CDR2 (germline): SGHRS, YFSETQ. The V and J ends lost 0 bases and 6 bases, in that order; junction bases with no gene match: 8. CDR3 region: CASSLDGGSIAGELFF. The DNA of the CDR3 is TGCGCCAGCAGCTTGGACGGCGGGAGCATCGCCGGGGAGCTGTTTTTT.

The chain carries TRBV7-6 and TRBJ2-5; 7 nucleotides match TRBD1. CDR3 length: 14 residues. Germline V gives CDR1 SGHVS, CDR2 FNYEAQ. Unmatched junction bases numbered 6, after V lost 3 bases and J lost 5 bases. The CDR3 DNA is TGTGCCAGCAGCTTGAGACAGGGAAGGGAGACCCAGTACTTC. This encodes CASSLRQGRETQYF.

The chain has TRBV28 and TRBJ1-1; the D gene is possibly TRBD1 (5 bases). The CDR3 extends over 12 amino acids. The germline V gene has CDR1 MDHEN and CDR2 SYDVKM. With 8 bases removed from V and 12 bases from J, the gap between germline ends came to 19 bases. CDR3 coding DNA: TGTGCCAGCGTCAGTTCCCTCAGGGTGCCTTTCTTT. This gives the protein CASVSSLRVPFF.

The rearrangement links TRBV19 to TRBJ2-7; 11 positions match TRBD2. The CDR3 is made up of 14 amino acids. V lost 4 bases and J lost 6; bases outside the gene matches: 5. CDR1 and CDR2 from the germline V gene are LNHDA and SQIVND (reference sequence). DNA of the CDR3: TGTGCCAGTAGTAGTCGACTAGCGGGGTCCGAGCAGTACTTC. Encoded protein: CASSSRLAGSEQYF.

V usage is TRBV11-1 and J usage is TRBJ2-7; weak D call: TRBD1 (5 bases). Looked up from germline, CDR1 is SGHAT and CDR2 is FQDESV (reference sequence). Trimming removed 1 base from V and 1 base from J, with 8 bases in between. The CDR3 totals 14 residues. CDR3 protein: CASSLGAGSYEQYF. Here the CDR3 DNA reads TGTGCCAGCAGCTTAGGGGCAGGGTCCTACGAGCAGTACTTC.

The J gene is TRBJ2-2, the V gene TRBV6-5; 9 positions agree with TRBD2. Germline CDR1 MNHEY, CDR2 SVGAGI. V lost 4 bases and J lost 1; bases outside the gene matches: 4. CDR3 size: 16 residues. The CDR3 DNA is TGTGCCAGCAGTTCCCAGACTAGCGGGAACACCGGGGAGCTGTTTTTT. The encoded protein is CASSSQTSGNTGELFF.

Details on this clone: Different DNA sequences within this sample yield the same CDR3. V and J are TRBV18 and TRBJ1-1; D is unclear. Germline values: CDR1 KGHSH, CDR2 LQKENI. The CDR3 loop spans 13 amino acids. The V end lost 1 base, the J end lost 7 bases, and 10 bases lay between the germline ends. The CDR3 reads CASSPQDGLEAFF. As DNA, the CDR3 is TGTGCCAGCTCACCACAAGACGGCCTTGAAGCTTTCTTT.

The V call is TRBV19, the J call TRBJ2-5; D remains ambiguous. Trimming took 1 base from V and 2 from J, leaving 14 bases between them. The CDR3 sequence is 16 residues long. Germline CDR1 reads LNHDA; CDR2 reads SQIVND (reference sequence). CDR3 sequence: CASSIVPGGRQETQYF. CDR3 DNA: TGTGCCAGTAGTATAGTCCCGGGCGGTAGGCAAGAGACCCAGTACTTC.

The rearrangement uses TRBV5-1 and TRBJ1-3; TRBD1 matches 9 bases. Germline CDR1 is SGHRS and CDR2 is YFSETQ. The V segment lost 4 bases and the J segment 1 base; nucleotides outside the gene matches: 9. The CDR3 covers 17 residues. The CDR3 DNA reads TGCGCCAGCAGCGCGACAGGGGGACTTAGGTCTGGAAACACCATATATTTT. Its protein product is CASSATGGLRSGNTIYF. Full variable domain (rest looked up from reference TRBV5-1 and TRBJ1-3): KAGVTQTPRYLIKTRGQQVTLSCSPISGHRSVSWYQQTPGQGLQFLFEYFSETQRNKGNFPGRFSGRQFSNSRSEMNVSTLELGDSALYLCASSATGGLRSGNTIYFGEGSWLTVV.

The sample holds a few counts of this clone. CDR3 residues: CASSLREARTGELFF. The CDR3 coding sequence is TGTGCCAGCAGTTTAAGGGAGGCTAGAACCGGGGAGCTGTTTTTT. V gene TRBV27 combines with J gene TRBJ2-2, with TRBD2 as a possible D gene (6 bases). With 2 bases removed from V and 5 bases from J, the gap between germline ends came to 12 bases. Germline lookup yields CDR1 MNHEY and CDR2 SMNVEV (reference sequence). CDR3 length equals 15 residues.

The J gene is TRBJ1-2, the V gene TRBV6-5, with D uncertain. Germline-derived CDR1 and CDR2 are MNHEY and SVGAGI. This CDR3 spans 14 amino acids. V was pared by 0 bases and J by 9 bases, with 14 bases between. The CDR3 DNA is TGTGCCAGCAGTTACTCCCGCGGAATGAAAAGCTACACCTTC. Residues: CASSYSRGMKSYTF.

The CDR3 DNA sequence: TGTGCCAGCAGCGACCCGGGACTCGCCACCGGGGAGCTGTTTTTT. This encodes CASSDPGLATGELFF. The genes are TRBV2 and TRBJ2-2; TRBD2 is a possible D gene (6 bases). Trimming left V 6 bases short and J 4 bases short, with 15 bases between. This CDR3 is built from 15 residues. Per germline, CDR1 SNHLY and CDR2 FYNNEI.

The rearrangement uses TRBV19 and TRBJ2-1, with 10 bases lining up with TRBD2. The V gene's germline CDR1 is LNHDA and CDR2 SQIVND (reference sequence). The CDR3 sequence is 16 residues long. V trimming: 2 bases; J trimming: 7 bases; junction bases outside the gene matches: 8. The CDR3 here is CASSISLAGAGNEQFF. DNA of the CDR3: TGTGCCAGTAGTATAAGTCTAGCGGGAGCCGGGAATGAGCAGTTCTTC.

The chain joins TRBV7-2 to TRBJ2-1; 12 bases align to TRBD1. V was pared by 2 bases and J by 9 bases, with 11 bases of the junction left unmatched. The germline V gene has CDR1 SGHTA and CDR2 FQGNSA. This CDR3 has 17 amino acids. CDR3 bases: TGTGCCAGCAGCTTATTGGCCCCGGGACAGGGGGCAAGTGAGCAGTTCTTC. Protein sequence: CASSLLAPGQGASEQFF.

V and J are TRBV21-1 and TRBJ2-1; the D call TRBD1 from the table was never checked on the DNA. TRBV21-1 counts as a pseudogene. The CDR3 extends over 14 amino acids. The CDR3 region has the DNA TGTGCCAGCAAAATATTGGGACATTACAATGAGCAGTTCTTC. It encodes CASKILGHYNEQFF.

The chain has TRBV19 and TRBJ2-6; 7 bases agree with TRBD1. This CDR3 is 15 amino acids long. Germline assignment: CDR1 LNHDA and CDR2 SQIVND (reference sequence). Trimming removed 6 bases from V and 1 base from J; junction bases left unmatched: 3. CDR3 sequence (DNA): TGTGCCAGTAGCTCGACAGGGTCTGGGGCCAACGTCCTGACTTTC. Protein sequence: CASSSTGSGANVLTF.

This clone was seen just once. The V and J genes are TRBV18 and TRBJ2-6; D unclear. Deletions cut 2 bases from V and 4 bases from J, with 6 bases between. The length of the CDR3 is 14 residues. Germline V gene sequence: CDR1 KGHSH, CDR2 LQKENI. This chain's CDR3 is CASSPSPGANVLTF. The CDR3, as DNA: TGTGCCAGCTCACCAAGTCCAGGGGCCAACGTCCTGACTTTC.

The chain is built from TRBV12-5 and TRBJ2-3; weak D call: TRBD2 (6 bases). Germline-derived CDR1 and CDR2 are LGHNT and FRNRAP. V was clipped by 4 bases and J by 1 base, with 9 bases between them. The CDR3 is made up of 14 amino acids. The DNA of the CDR3 is TGTGCTAGTGGTTCGGGACTTCGCACAGATACGCAGTATTTT. Protein product: CASGSGLRTDTQYF.

This clone appeared once. V usage is TRBV11-2 and J usage is TRBJ2-3, with TRBD2 identical over 8 bases. Germline lookup yields CDR1 SGHAT and CDR2 FQNNGV. The CDR3 runs 17 residues. The V gene end was trimmed by 2 bases and the J gene end by 0 bases; junction bases not matched to a gene: 7. This CDR3 is CASSLKVAGSSTDTQYF. The CDR3 nucleotides are TGTGCCAGCAGCTTAAAGGTAGCGGGATCTAGCACAGATACGCAGTATTTT.

The chain recombines TRBV11-2 with TRBJ2-6, with D hard to call. The germline V and J ends were trimmed by 4 bases and 0 bases, with 10 bases remaining between them. This CDR3 contains 16 residues. CDR1 SGHAT and CDR2 FQNNGV come from the germline V gene. CDR3 loop: CASSSRWFSGANVLTF. The CDR3 DNA reads as TGTGCCAGCAGCTCCCGGTGGTTCTCTGGGGCCAACGTCCTGACTTTC.

This clone has a handful of counts. This chain connects TRBV2 to TRBJ1-4; D is undetermined. The ends were cut back, 0 bases at V and 7 bases at J, with 12 bases in the middle. CDR1 is SNHLY, CDR2 FYNNEI, per germline. CDR3 size: 15 residues. CDR3 bases: TGTGCCAGCAGTGAAGCAGGGCCCGGTTCTGAAAAACTGTTTTTT. Translation gives CASSEAGPGSEKLFF.

DNA for the CDR3: TGTGCCAGCAGTCTGGGACTGAGCAATGAGCAGTTCTTC. Translating gives CASSLGLSNEQFF. The chain combines TRBV28 with TRBJ2-1; D is perhaps TRBD2 (6 bases). This CDR3 comprises 13 residues. V was pared by 5 bases and J by 6 bases, with 11 bases between. Per germline, CDR1 MDHEN and CDR2 SYDVKM.

This clone was seen only a few times. The genes are TRBV2 and TRBJ2-3; D not certain. Trimming pared 8 bases from V and 2 bases from J, leaving 11 bases between. CDR1 is SNHLY, CDR2 FYNNEI, per germline. The CDR3 length is 13 residues. CDR3 in DNA: TGTGCCAGCGGCGTCAGACCCACAGATACGCAGTATTTT. It encodes CASGVRPTDTQYF.

V is TRBV6-1 and J is TRBJ1-3; D is uncertain. This CDR3 has 13 residues. Germline V gene data show CDR1 as MNHNS and CDR2 as SASEGT. V shed 2 bases and J shed 1 base, with 3 bases lying between them. For the CDR3, the DNA is TGTGCCAGCAGTGAACAGTCTGGAAACACCATATATTTT. It codes for CASSEQSGNTIYF.

The chain employs TRBV4-1 and TRBJ2-7; D call uncertain. Per germline, CDR1 MGHRA and CDR2 YSYEKL. V shed 3 bases and J shed 4 bases, with 25 bases lying between them. The CDR3 runs to 18 residues. DNA for the CDR3: TGCGCCAGCAGCCAGTTTGGACCTGAGACAAGATCTTCTTACGAGCAGTACTTC. It translates to CASSQFGPETRSSYEQYF.

The gene calls are TRBV6-5 and TRBJ2-7; 14 bases fit TRBD2. The CDR3 extends over 16 amino acids. V gave up 0 bases and J gave up 9 bases; unmatched junction bases: 7. Germline CDR1 and CDR2: MNHEY and SVGAGI. CDR3 bases: TGTGCCAGCAGTTACTCCCGACTAGCGGGAGGGTTCGCGCAGTACTTC. Protein sequence: CASSYSRLAGGFAQYF.

The chain couples TRBV30 to TRBJ2-7; 10 bases agree with TRBD2. The CDR3 runs to 14 residues. Trimming at V came to 2 bases and at J to 8 bases, leaving 9 bases not matched to a gene. Germline assignment: CDR1 GTSNPN and CDR2 SVGIG (reference sequence). In DNA form, the CDR3 reads TGTGCCTGGAGTCCCCAAGCGGGAGGGCCCAAGCAGTACTTC. Amino acids: CAWSPQAGGPKQYF.